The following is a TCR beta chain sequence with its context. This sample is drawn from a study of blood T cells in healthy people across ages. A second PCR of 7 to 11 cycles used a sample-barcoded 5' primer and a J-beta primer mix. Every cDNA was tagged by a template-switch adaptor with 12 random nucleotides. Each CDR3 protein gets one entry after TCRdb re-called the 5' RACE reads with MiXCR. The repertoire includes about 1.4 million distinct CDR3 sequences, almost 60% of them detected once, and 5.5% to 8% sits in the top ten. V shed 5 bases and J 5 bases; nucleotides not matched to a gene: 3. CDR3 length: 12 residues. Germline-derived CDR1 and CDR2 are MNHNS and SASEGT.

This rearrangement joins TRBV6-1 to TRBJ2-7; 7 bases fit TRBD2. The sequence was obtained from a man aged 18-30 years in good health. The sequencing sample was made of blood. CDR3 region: CASSPREDEQYF. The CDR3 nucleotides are TGTGCCAGCAGTCCCCGGGAGGACGAGCAGTACTTC.